The TCR beta chain under discussion was sequenced for a study of monozygotic twins with inflammatory bowel disease. The CDR3 spans 14 residues. Germline V CDR1 and CDR2: LGHNA, YSLEER. Each CDR3 protein gets one entry in TCRdb, which reprocessed the 5' RACE reads and gives no DNA. The sample has under 150,000 distinct CDR3 sequences. Per donor, approximately 2.6 ml of blood was collected and frozen. Sequencing was done on a sample of blood. The V call is TRBV4-3, the J call TRBJ2-3. The receptor's source is a human donor with ulcerative colitis or Crohn's disease, or a healthy co-twin of an affected twin (not recorded which). The CDR3 sequence is CASSDTGSEDTQYF.